This TCR beta chain is from a study of cytomegalovirus exposure and HLA in healthy donors. General study points: Later work associated roughly 15,000 TCR beta sequences with HLA alleles at 0.05 false discovery rate.

Primers included in the PCR were 60 Vbeta and 13 Jbeta primers. Only in-frame clones appear in the TCRdb table, and some are missing; sequencing was by immunoSEQ multiplex PCR. The sample's table shows 200,000 or so clones. There are 14 residues in the CDR3. Trimming cost V 3 bases and J 7 bases; bases outside gene matches: 11. Germline V CDR1 and CDR2: GTSNPN, SVGIG (reference sequence). Note on this clone: Its antigen remains unknown.

The rearrangement links TRBV30 to TRBJ1-2; TRBD1 matches 7 bases. Sequencing was done on a sample of PBMCs. The TCR sequence derives from a boy under 18 in good health and CMV-seronegative. The CDR3 is CAWRVLETGSGYTF. CDR3 nucleotides: TGTGCCTGGAGGGTCTTAGAGACAGGGAGTGGCTACACCTTC. The full variable domain, completed using reference TRBV30 and TRBJ1-2, is SQTIHQWPATLVQPVGSPLSLECTVEGTSNPNLYWYRQAAGRGLQLLFYSVGIGQISSEVPQNLSASRPQDRQFILSSKKLLLSDSGFYLCAWRVLETGSGYTFGSGTRLTVV.